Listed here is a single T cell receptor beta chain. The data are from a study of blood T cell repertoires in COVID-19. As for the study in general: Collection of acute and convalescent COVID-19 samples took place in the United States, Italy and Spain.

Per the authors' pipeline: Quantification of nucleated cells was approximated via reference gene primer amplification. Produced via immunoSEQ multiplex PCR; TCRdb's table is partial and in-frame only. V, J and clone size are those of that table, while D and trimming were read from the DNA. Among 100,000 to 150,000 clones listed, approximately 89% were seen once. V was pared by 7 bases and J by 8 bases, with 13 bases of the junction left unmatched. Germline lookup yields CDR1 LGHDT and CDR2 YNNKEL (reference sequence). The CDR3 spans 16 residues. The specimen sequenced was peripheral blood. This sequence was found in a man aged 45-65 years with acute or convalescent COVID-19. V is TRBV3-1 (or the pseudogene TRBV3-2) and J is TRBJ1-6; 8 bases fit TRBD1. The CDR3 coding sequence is TGTGCCAGCAACATCCGGACCGGGACAGGCGATTCACCCCTCCACTTT. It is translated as CASNIRTGTGDSPLHF.